Listed here is a single T cell receptor beta chain. The antigen remains undetermined. The data belong to a study of Graves' ophthalmopathy and Graves' hyperthyroidism. Overall study: If no ophthalmopathy appeared within 18 months of follow-up, hyperthyroidism was termed stable.

Researchers took RNA transcripts and amplified TCR beta CDR3 regions from them. First-round RT-PCR relied on HTBI primers, and a second-round multiplex PCR came next. TCRdb reprocessed the multiplex PCR reads with MiXCR, giving one entry per CDR3 protein. This sample has more than 1,000,000 distinct CDR3 sequences, with less than 45% found just once. Trimming stripped 8 bases from V and 1 base from J, with 12 bases between. The V gene's germline CDR1 is SGHTA and CDR2 FQGNSA. The CDR3 has 14 residues. The study's findings and limits: Blood repertoires reportedly contained most expanded thyroid clonotypes above 0.001 frequency.

The rearrangement uses TRBV7-2 and TRBJ1-5; D remains ambiguous. Sample: peripheral blood or thyroid tissue (not recorded which). The TCR originated in an adult man with Graves' hyperthyroidism. CDR3 sequence (DNA): TGTGCCAGCGGCCGCCTCGGGAGCAATCAGCCCCAGCATTTT. Translated: CASGRLGSNQPQHF.